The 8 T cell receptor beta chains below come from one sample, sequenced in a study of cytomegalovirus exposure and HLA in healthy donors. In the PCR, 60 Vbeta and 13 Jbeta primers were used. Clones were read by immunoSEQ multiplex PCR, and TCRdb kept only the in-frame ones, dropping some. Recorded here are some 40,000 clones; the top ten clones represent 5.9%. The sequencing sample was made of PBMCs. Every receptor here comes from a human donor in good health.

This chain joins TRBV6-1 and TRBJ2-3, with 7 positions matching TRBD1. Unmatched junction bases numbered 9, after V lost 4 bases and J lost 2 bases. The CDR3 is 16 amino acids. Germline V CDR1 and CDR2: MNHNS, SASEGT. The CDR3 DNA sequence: TGTGCCAGCAGTGTTTTACAGGGGTCTTTCACAGATACGCAGTATTTT. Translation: CASSVLQGSFTDTQYF.

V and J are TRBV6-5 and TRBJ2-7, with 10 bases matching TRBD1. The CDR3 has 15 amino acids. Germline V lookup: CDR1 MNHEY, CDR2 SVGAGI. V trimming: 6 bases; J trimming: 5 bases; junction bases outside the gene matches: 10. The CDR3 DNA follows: TGTGCCAGCAGATTTTTGGGGACAGGGGAGAACGAGCAGTACTTC. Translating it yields CASRFLGTGENEQYF.

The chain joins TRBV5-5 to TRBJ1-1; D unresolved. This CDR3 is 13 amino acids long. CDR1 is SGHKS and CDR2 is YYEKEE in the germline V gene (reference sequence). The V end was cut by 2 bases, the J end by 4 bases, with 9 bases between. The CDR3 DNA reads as TGTGCCAGCAGCTTTCAGATGGCCACTGAAGCTTTCTTT. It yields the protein CASSFQMATEAFF.

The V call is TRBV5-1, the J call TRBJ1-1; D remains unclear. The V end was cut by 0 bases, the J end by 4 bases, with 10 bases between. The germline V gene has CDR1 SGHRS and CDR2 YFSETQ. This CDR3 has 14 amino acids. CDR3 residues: CASSLAGVSTEAFF. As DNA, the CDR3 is TGCGCCAGCAGCTTGGCCGGGGTGAGCACTGAAGCTTTCTTT.

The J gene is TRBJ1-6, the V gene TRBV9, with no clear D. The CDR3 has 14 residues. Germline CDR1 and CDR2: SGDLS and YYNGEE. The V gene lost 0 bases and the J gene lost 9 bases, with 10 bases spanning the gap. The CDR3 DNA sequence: TGTGCCAGCAGCGTAGCCGGGAGTGGTTCACCCCTCCACTTT. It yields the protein CASSVAGSGSPLHF.

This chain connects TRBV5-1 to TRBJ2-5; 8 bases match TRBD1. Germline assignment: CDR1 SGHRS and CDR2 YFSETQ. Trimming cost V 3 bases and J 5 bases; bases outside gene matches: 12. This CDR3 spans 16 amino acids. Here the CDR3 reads CASSSSGGVGWETQYF. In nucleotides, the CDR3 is TGCGCCAGCAGCTCATCAGGGGGCGTTGGGTGGGAGACCCAGTACTTC.

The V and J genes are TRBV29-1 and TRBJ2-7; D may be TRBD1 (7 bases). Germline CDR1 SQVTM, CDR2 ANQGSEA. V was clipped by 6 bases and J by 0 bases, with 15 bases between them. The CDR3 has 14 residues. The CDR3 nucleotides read TGCAGCGTCGGGAGACAGGGAAGCTCCTACGAGCAGTACTTC. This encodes CSVGRQGSSYEQYF.

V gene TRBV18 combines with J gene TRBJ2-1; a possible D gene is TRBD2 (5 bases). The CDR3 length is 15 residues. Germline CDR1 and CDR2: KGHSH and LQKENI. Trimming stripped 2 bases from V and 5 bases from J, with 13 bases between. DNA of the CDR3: TGTGCCAGCTCACCAAGCGGTAATACCGACAATGAGCAGTTCTTC. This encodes CASSPSGNTDNEQFF.